These 3 T cell receptor beta chains came from one sample sequenced in a study of shared clonotypes between healthy human individuals. Here immunoSEQ multiplex PCR was the method, and the copy in TCRdb shows in-frame clones only, minus some. In the table there are about 670,000 clones, 72% of which are singletons. Material: memory CD4+ T cells sorted from blood. Stated subset: CD45RA-negative fraction. All receptors derive from a woman aged 25-40 years in good health.

V usage is TRBV19 and J usage is TRBJ2-6; D not certain. This CDR3 has 14 amino acids. The germline CDR1 and CDR2 sequences are LNHDA and SQIVND (reference sequence). V was trimmed by 6 bases and J by 2 bases, leaving 8 bases between them. The CDR3 region is CASSRMAGANVLTF. CDR3 nucleotide sequence: TGTGCCAGTAGCCGGATGGCTGGGGCCAACGTCCTGACTTTC.

This clone is a singleton in its sample. The V call is TRBV15, the J call TRBJ1-2, with a possible D match to TRBD1 (5 bases). Germline CDR1 and CDR2: LNHNV and YYDKDF (reference sequence). The length of the CDR3 is 15 residues. Between the trimmed V and J ends, which lost 0 bases and 8 bases, there was a span of 16 bases. DNA of the CDR3: TGTGCCACCAGCAGAGATTTCGGGGGGGTCTCAGGCTACACCTTC. Its translation: CATSRDFGGVSGYTF.

This clone is a singleton in its sample. The CDR3 sequence is CASRRAGRDYGYTF. The CDR3 nucleotides are TGTGCCAGTAGAAGGGCAGGCCGGGACTATGGCTACACCTTC. The chain recombines TRBV19 with TRBJ1-2; no definite D call. Germline V gives CDR1 LNHDA, CDR2 SQIVND (reference sequence). CDR3 length: 14 residues. Trimming removed 6 bases from V and 3 bases from J, with 14 bases in between. The complete variable domain, with remaining parts taken from reference TRBV19 and TRBJ1-2, reads DGGITQSPKYLFRKEGQNVTLSCEQNLNHDAMYWYRQDPGQGLRLIYYSQIVNDFQKGDIAEGYSVSREKKESFPLTVTSAQKNPTAFYLCASRRAGRDYGYTFGSGTRLTVV.